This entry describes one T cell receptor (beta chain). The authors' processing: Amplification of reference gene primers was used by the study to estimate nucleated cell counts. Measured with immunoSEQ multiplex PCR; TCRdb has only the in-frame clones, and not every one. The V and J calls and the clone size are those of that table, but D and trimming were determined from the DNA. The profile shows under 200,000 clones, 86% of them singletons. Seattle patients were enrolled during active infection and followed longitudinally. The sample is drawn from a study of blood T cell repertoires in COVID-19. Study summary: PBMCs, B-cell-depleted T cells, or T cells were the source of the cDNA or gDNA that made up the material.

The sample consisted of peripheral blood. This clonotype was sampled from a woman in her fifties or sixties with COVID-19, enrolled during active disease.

Written as DNA, the CDR3 is TGTGCCAGCAGCCAAGATGCAGGACTTCTCACAGATACGCAGTATTTT. Amino acid sequence: CASSQDAGLLTDTQYF. This rearrangement joins TRBV4-2 to TRBJ2-3; tentatively, D is TRBD2 (5 bases). V lost 0 bases and J lost 2, with 12 bases in between. The germline gives CDR1 LGHNA, CDR2 YNFKEQ. The CDR3 totals 16 residues.